The present TCR beta chain was sequenced within a study of CD8+CD57+ T cells in acquired aplastic anemia (dated by TCRdb to 2016 to 2019). Study-wide context: DNA extracted from sorted CD4+ and CD8+ cells had a mean of around 3.3 ug, with a range of 0.2 to 27.4 ug. An average of around 9.8 million reads for CD4+ cells and 11.0 million reads for CD8+ cells was obtained from healthy donor samples. Broader findings and caveats from the paper: No significant difference in CD8+ Simpson's diversity was found between patients and healthy controls (P=0.060). Around 27 CD8+ CDR3 sequences were shared between patients and controls but appeared highly expressed in patients and within their immunodominant clones.

Genomic DNA was used as template for profiling of TCR beta VDJ combinations and CDR3 sequences. TCR repertoire sequencing was run on an Illumina HiSeq 2000. Per the authors' processing: TRBV/TRBJ rearrangement plots, CDR3 size and DJ length profiles, and Simpson's diversity index were used to evaluate the repertoires. Whichever DNA sequence was most abundant in the deep sequencing data was defined as the immunodominant clone. CDR3 amino acid sequences were screened for sharing across subjects and compared with published repertoires and the VDJdb database. Using fastp trimming at Q25 and MiXCR clonotype assembly, TCRdb reanalyzed the public sequencing data and kept in-frame beta chains. Rows with a matching CDR3 protein are joined into one entry that keeps the most common DNA and genes. These V and J calls rely on TCRdb rather than the paper's analysis. This sample holds about 110,000 distinct CDR3 sequences; around 53% were observed only once. Together, the top ten hold roughly a third of the sample.

TCR repertoires of sorted CD4+ and CD8+ blood T cells from severe aplastic anemia patients and healthy subjects were deep-sequenced in the study. Ficoll-Paque density gradient centrifugation was used to isolate peripheral blood mononuclear cells. CD4+ and CD8+ T cells were sorted by FACS or magnetic beads before DNA extraction. The sample holds many counts of this clonotype. Its recognized antigen is unknown. The record has no base qualities; no much larger clone is one base away. The CDR3 spans 14 residues, from the cysteine through the phenylalanine. Only the CDR3 portion is preserved as DNA: 42 bases, with reading frame beginning at the first base. The trim is 0 bases for V and 8 bases for J, with a gap of 12 bases between the germline ends. The germline V gene encodes CDR1 SGDLS and CDR2 YYNGEE.

This TCR was sampled from a human donor in good health, serving as a control. Sequencing was carried out using sorted CD4+, CD8+, or CD8+CD57+ T cells (not recorded which) from PBMCs. The chain is encoded by TRBV9 joined to TRBJ2-1; the D gene could be either TRBD1 or TRBD2, each agreeing at 5 bases. The bases are TGTGCCAGCAGCGTAGCTGAGGGACGGGATGAGCAGTTCTTC. Its protein product is CASSVAEGRDEQFF.